This TCR beta chain originates from a study of cytomegalovirus exposure and HLA in healthy donors. In the study overall: An earlier analysis identified approximately 110 million unique TCR beta sequences in approximately 170 million T cells.

On this clone: The antigen remains unidentified.

Use of 60 Vbeta and 13 Jbeta primers characterized the PCR. Sequenced by immunoSEQ multiplex PCR; TCRdb stores in-frame clones only, minus some. The table for this sample gives approximately 72,000 clones. The study, taken as a whole, reports: Information on immune exposure was restricted to one variable (CMV serostatus). With later analysis, a missense DCLRE1C variant became linked to TCR beta V- and J-gene trimming. A highly shared variant cluster was judged a likely technical artifact.

Sequencing was performed on PBMCs. The sequence derives from a woman aged 40 to 50 in good health and CMV-seropositive.

The CDR3 DNA reads TGTGCCAGCAGCATTAGTAGGGAGCGAGAGACCCAGTACTTC. It specifies CASSISRERETQYF. The chain carries TRBV7-2 and TRBJ2-5; a weak D match, TRBD2 (5 bases). This CDR3 region has 14 residues. CDR1 and CDR2 from the germline V gene are SGHTA and FQGNSA. Trimming cost V 5 bases and J 4 bases, with 14 bases left between them. Supplemented by reference TRBV7-2 and TRBJ2-5, the full variable domain reads GAGVSQSPSNKVTEKGKDVELRCDPISGHTALYWYRQSLGQGLEFLIYFQGNSAPDKSGLPSDRFSAERTGGSVSTLTIQRTQQEDSAVYLCASSISRERETQYFGPGTRLLVL.